This TCR beta chain stems from a study of blood T cell repertoires in COVID-19. This study enrolled people aged 18 to 89 from 20 to 25 US geographic areas. Only a few counts were recorded for this clone. Sequencing used immunoSEQ multiplex PCR; TCRdb keeps in-frame clones, though not all of them. This table holds some 250,000 clones, roughly nine tenths found once. V was clipped by 1 base and J by 2 bases; unmatched bases: 10. This CDR3 spans 17 amino acids. Germline V gives CDR1 MGHRA, CDR2 YSYEKL. Specimen: PBMCs or T cells enriched from blood (not recorded which). V gene TRBV4-1 combines with J gene TRBJ2-7, with 8 bases lining up with TRBD1. The source of this sequence is a human donor in a cohort exposed to, infected with or recovered from COVID-19 (not recorded which). The donor label of this sample is uncertain. The CDR3 reads CASSQVEAAGGAYEQYF. CDR3 bases: TGCGCCAGCAGCCAAGTAGAGGCGGCAGGGGGCGCCTACGAGCAGTACTTC.